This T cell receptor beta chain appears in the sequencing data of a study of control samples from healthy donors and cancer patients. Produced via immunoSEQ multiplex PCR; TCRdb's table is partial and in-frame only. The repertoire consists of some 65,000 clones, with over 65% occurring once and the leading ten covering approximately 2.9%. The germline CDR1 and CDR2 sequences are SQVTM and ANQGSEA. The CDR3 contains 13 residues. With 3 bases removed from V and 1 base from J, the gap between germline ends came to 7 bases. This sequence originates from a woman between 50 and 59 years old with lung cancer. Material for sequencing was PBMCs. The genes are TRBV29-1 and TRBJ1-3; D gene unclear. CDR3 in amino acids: CSVERHSGNTIYF. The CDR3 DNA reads TGCAGCGTTGAGAGGCATTCTGGAAACACCATATATTTT.